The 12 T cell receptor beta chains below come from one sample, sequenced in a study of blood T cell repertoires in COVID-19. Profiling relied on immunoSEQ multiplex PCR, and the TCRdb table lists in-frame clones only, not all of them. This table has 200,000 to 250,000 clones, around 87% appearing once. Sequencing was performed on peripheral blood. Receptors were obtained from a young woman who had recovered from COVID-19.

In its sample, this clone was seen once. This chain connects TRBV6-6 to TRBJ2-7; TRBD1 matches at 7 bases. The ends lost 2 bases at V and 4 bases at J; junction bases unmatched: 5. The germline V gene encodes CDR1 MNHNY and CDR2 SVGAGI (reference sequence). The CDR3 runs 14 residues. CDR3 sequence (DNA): TGTGCCAGCAGTTACACAACACAGGGGTACGAGCAGTACTTC. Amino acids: CASSYTTQGYEQYF.

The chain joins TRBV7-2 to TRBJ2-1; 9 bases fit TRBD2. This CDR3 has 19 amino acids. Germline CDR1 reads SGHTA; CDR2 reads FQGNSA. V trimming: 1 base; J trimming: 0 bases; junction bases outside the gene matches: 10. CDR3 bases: TGTGCCAGCAGCTTAGGGAGAAAAATAGCGGGGGTCTCCTACAATGAGCAGTTCTTC. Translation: CASSLGRKIAGVSYNEQFF.

The CDR3 coding sequence is TGTGCCTGGGGAGTAACAACTAATGAAAAACTGTTTTTT. It codes for CAWGVTTNEKLFF. This sequence joins TRBV2 and TRBJ1-4; D not certain. Trimming left V 11 bases short and J 0 bases short, with 10 bases between. The CDR3 spans 13 residues. The V gene's germline CDR1 is SNHLY and CDR2 FYNNEI.

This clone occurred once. The CDR3 DNA reads as TGTGCCAGCAGTGAAGGTGGGGGGACTCACCCAAGTGGCTACACCTTC. Residues: CASSEGGGTHPSGYTF. This chain links TRBV25-1 with TRBJ1-2; TRBD1 is a possible D gene (5 bases). Germline CDR1 MGHDK, CDR2 SYGVNS. The ends were cut back, 2 bases at V and 7 bases at J, with 20 bases in the middle. This CDR3 is built from 16 residues.

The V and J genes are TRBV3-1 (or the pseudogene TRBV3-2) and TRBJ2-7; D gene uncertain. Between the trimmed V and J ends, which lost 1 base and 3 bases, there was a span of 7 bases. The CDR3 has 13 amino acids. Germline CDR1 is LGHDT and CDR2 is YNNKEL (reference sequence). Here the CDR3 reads CASSQADIYEQYF. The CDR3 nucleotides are TGTGCCAGCAGCCAAGCAGATATCTACGAGCAGTACTTC.

CDR3 loop: CASSQDRGSSTYLNTEAFF. The CDR3 bases are TGTGCCAGCAGCCAAGATCGTGGGAGCAGTACTTATTTGAACACTGAAGCTTTCTTT. This chain joins TRBV3-1 (or the pseudogene TRBV3-2) and TRBJ1-1; no firm D call. Looked up from germline, CDR1 is LGHDT and CDR2 is YNNKEL (reference sequence). The CDR3 runs 19 residues. Trimming took 0 bases from V and 0 from J, leaving 20 bases between them.

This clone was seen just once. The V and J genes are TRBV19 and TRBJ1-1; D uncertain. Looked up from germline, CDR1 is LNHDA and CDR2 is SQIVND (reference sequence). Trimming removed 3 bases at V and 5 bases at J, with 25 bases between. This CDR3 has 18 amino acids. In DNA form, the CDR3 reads TGTGCCAGTAGTATTCCAAGCGTCCGTAGTACCCCAAGGACTGAAGCTTTCTTT. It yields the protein CASSIPSVRSTPRTEAFF. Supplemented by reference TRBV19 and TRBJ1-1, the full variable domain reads DGGITQSPKYLFRKEGQNVTLSCEQNLNHDAMYWYRQDPGQGLRLIYYSQIVNDFQKGDIAEGYSVSREKKESFPLTVTSAQKNPTAFYLCASSIPSVRSTPRTEAFFGQGTRLTVV.

CDR3 bases: TGTGCCACCAGTGACCCCGGGGGGGAAGCTTTCTTT. Translated: CATSDPGGEAFF. The rearrangement uses TRBV24-1 and TRBJ1-1, with D perhaps matching TRBD1 (5 bases). V was trimmed by 4 bases and J by 8 bases, leaving 10 bases between them. The CDR3 is made up of 12 amino acids. The V gene's germline CDR1 is KGHDR and CDR2 SFDVKD.

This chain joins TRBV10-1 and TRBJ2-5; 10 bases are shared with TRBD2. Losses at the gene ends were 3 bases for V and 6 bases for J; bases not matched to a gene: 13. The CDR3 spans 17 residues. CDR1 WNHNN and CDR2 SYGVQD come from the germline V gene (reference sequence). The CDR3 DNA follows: TGCGCCAGCAGTGAATCCCTGCAGCGGGGGGGCTTAAAGACCCAGTACTTC. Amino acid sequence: CASSESLQRGGLKTQYF.

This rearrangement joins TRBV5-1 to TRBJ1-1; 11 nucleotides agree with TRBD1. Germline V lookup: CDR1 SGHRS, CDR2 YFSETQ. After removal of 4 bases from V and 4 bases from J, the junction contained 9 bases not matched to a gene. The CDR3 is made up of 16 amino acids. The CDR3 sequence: CASSAGQGAGFTEAFF. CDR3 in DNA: TGCGCCAGCAGCGCCGGACAGGGGGCTGGTTTCACTGAAGCTTTCTTT.

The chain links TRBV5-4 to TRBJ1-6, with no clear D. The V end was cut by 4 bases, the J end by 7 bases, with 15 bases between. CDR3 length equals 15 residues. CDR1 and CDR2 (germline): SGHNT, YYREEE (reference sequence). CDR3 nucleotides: TGTGCCAGCAGCAAAGATTCTCGAGGGAATTCACCCCTCCACTTT. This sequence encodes CASSKDSRGNSPLHF.

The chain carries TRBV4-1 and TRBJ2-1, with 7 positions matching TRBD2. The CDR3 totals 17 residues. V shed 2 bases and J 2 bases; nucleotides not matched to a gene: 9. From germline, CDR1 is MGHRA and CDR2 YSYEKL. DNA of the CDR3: TGCGCCAGCAGCCAAAATTTGGGGGGGGTCGCCTACAATGAGCAGTTCTTC. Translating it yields CASSQNLGGVAYNEQFF.